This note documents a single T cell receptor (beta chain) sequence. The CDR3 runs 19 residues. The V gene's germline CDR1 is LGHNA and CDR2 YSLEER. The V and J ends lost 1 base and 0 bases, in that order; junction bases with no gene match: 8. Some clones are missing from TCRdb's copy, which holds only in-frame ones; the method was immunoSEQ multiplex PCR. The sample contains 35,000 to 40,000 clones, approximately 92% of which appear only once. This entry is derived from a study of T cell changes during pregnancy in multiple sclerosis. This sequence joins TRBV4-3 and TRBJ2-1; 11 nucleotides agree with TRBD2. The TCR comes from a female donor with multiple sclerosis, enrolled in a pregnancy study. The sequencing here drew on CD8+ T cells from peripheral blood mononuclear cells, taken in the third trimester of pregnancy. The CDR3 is CASSQVTSGEGVSYNEQFF. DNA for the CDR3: TGCGCCAGCAGCCAAGTGACTAGCGGGGAGGGGGTCTCCTACAATGAGCAGTTCTTC.